The present T cell receptor beta chain was sequenced within a study of T-cell reconstitution after alpha-beta-depleted transplantation in children. Study-wide results and limits: It was reported that alpha-beta T cells came from several hundred expanded graft clones (about two months after transplant).

V was shortened by 4 bases and J by 3 bases, with 16 bases between the two germline ends. CDR3 length: 15 amino acids. Germline CDR1 and CDR2: SGHKS and YYEKEE (reference sequence). This clonotype was seen repeatedly, ten times or more. Its antigen is still unknown. Unique molecular identifiers were incorporated into the prepared TCRbeta library. TCRdb passed the PCR reads through MiXCR, listing each CDR3 protein once. The top ten hold 30% to 35% of the sample, which has about 120,000 distinct CDR3 sequences, under 13% seen once. The chain is built from TRBV5-5 and TRBJ1-2; D unresolved. The TCR comes from a boy aged 2 to 10 with acute lymphoblastic leukemia, due to receive a stem cell transplant. Sequencing was performed on PBMCs, taken before TCRalphabeta/CD19-depleted stem cell transplant. The CDR3 bases are TGTGCCAGCAGCACCCAGTGGGAGTCCGACTATGGCTACACCTTC. This codes for CASSTQWESDYGYTF.